This T cell receptor (beta chain) was recovered during a study of blood T cell repertoires in COVID-19. The overall study: PBMCs, B-cell-depleted T cells, or T cells were the source of the cDNA or gDNA that made up the material.

This CDR3 region has 14 residues. As processed by the authors: Counts of nucleated cells, estimated from reference gene primer amplification, were obtained. Sequenced by immunoSEQ multiplex PCR; TCRdb stores in-frame clones only, minus some. V, J and clone size are those of that table, while D and trimming were read from the DNA. The data hold 120,000 to 150,000 clones, with about 83% observed a single time. Only one count was recorded for this clone. Sequenced sample: peripheral blood. The chain has TRBV21-1 and TRBJ1-2; the D segment call TRBD1 is taken from the table without a DNA check. TRBV21-1 has pseudogene status. The receptor's source is a human donor in a cohort sampled during active COVID-19. CDR3 sequence: CASSRWGRDYGYTF. The CDR3, as DNA: TGTGCCAGCAGCAGGTGGGGGCGCGACTATGGCTACACCTTC.